The clone carrying this T cell receptor (beta chain) was counted a few times. Its antigen is still unknown. The CDR3 extends over 11 amino acids. Trimming cost V 1 base and J 12 bases; bases outside gene matches: 0. Per the germline V gene, CDR1 is LNHDA and CDR2 is SQIVND (reference sequence). One entry per CDR3 protein, called by TCRdb with MiXCR from the 5' RACE reads. The table has a few hundred thousand distinct CDR3 sequences, approximately 8.3% seen once. This sample is drawn from a study of identical twins. Study-wide points: The models systematically underestimated how much out-of-frame TCR alpha was shared in monozygotic twins.

This sample was shared with a second study, whose subject was yellow fever vaccine responses in identical twins.

The gene calls are TRBV19 and TRBJ2-1, with TRBD2 identical over 7 bases. This TCR derives from a woman between 18 and 30 years old in good health. Material for sequencing was CD8+ T cells sorted from blood. The CDR3 protein is CASSIAGGQFF. The CDR3 bases are TGTGCCAGTAGTATAGCGGGGGGGCAGTTCTTC.